The subject of this entry is one T cell receptor beta chain. These data originate in a study of blood T cell repertoires in COVID-19. Study information: Both acute and convalescent COVID-19 samples were obtained from the United States, Italy and Spain. The analysed material was cDNA or gDNA that came from T cells, B-cell-depleted T cells, or PBMCs.

Participants were placed into cohorts based on the clinical history they reported. How the authors handled the data: The authors estimated nucleated cell counts from reference gene primer amplification. Some clones are missing from TCRdb's copy, which holds only in-frame ones; the method was immunoSEQ multiplex PCR. V, J and clone size are taken as reported in that table, and D and trimming were inferred from the DNA itself. The sample shows 200,000 to 250,000 clones, 82% of them seen only once. The CDR3 spans 14 residues. Germline V gives CDR1 MNHEY, CDR2 SVGAGI. Deletions cut 8 bases from V and 4 bases from J, with 17 bases between.

Sequencing was performed on PBMCs or T cells enriched from blood (not recorded which). The TCR comes from an older woman who had recovered from COVID-19. The chain combines TRBV6-5 with TRBJ2-5; D uncertain. CDR3 in DNA: TGTGCCAGCGGAATCTCGACGGAGCTAGAGACCCAGTACTTC. Residues: CASGISTELETQYF.